This T cell receptor beta chain was identified in a study of cytomegalovirus exposure and HLA in healthy donors. V lost 5 bases to trimming and J lost 6 bases, with 18 bases between them. From germline, CDR1 is SGHAT and CDR2 FQDESV (reference sequence). The CDR3 is made up of 15 amino acids. The PCR had 60 Vbeta and 13 Jbeta primers. Some clones are missing from TCRdb's copy, which holds only in-frame ones; the method was immunoSEQ multiplex PCR. The sample records 250,000 to 350,000 clones, 70% to 90% being singletons. Sample: PBMCs. The TCR originated in a woman under 30 in good health and CMV-seronegative. The chain recombines TRBV11-1 with TRBJ2-3; maybe TRBD1 (6 bases). CDR3 DNA: TGTGCCAGCAGCCCAGACGGGACAATAGTGGATACGCAGTATTTT. Translation gives CASSPDGTIVDTQYF.